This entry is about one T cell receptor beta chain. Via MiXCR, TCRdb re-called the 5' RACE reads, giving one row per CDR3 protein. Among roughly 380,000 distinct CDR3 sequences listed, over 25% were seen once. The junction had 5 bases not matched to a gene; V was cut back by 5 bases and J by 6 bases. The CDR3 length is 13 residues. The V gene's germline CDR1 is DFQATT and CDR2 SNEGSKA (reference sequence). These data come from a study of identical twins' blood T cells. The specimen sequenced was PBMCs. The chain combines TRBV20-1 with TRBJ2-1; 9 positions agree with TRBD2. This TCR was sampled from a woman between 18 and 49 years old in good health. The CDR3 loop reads CSAPGLAANEQFF. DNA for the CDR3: TGCAGTGCTCCGGGACTAGCAGCCAATGAGCAGTTCTTC.